This TCR beta chain was identified in a study of T cell responses to AZD1222 COVID-19 vaccine. In the study overall: Samples with a second dose at about 4 or about 12 weeks were pooled together.

Study-level points and caveats: Reportedly, close to half of spike-specific TCRs are directed against unmutated variant regions. Repertoires were obtained only post-peak T cell response. The sample set comprised mostly white British donors with more females, and clonal diversity was possibly underestimated.

Clones were read by immunoSEQ multiplex PCR, and TCRdb kept only the in-frame ones, dropping some. In the table there are 100,000 to 150,000 clones, 80% to 90% of which are singletons. This CDR3 has 14 amino acids. V was pared by 1 base and J by 2 bases, with 6 bases between. CDR1 is SGHTA, CDR2 FQGNSA, per germline. Comment on this clone: Its antigen is not known. Other nucleotide sequences in the sample specify the same CDR3.

The source material was peripheral blood, sampled on day 0 of AZD1222 vaccination. This TCR was recovered from an adult in good health. The gene calls are TRBV7-2 and TRBJ1-5, with D possibly matching TRBD1 (5 bases). The CDR3 DNA reads TGTGCCAGCAGCTTAGGAGGGGGCAATCAGCCCCAGCATTTT. Translated, it gives CASSLGGGNQPQHF.